This TCR beta chain was identified during a study of shared clonotypes between healthy human individuals. Sequenced by immunoSEQ multiplex PCR; TCRdb stores in-frame clones only, minus some. The data show roughly 1,800,000 clones, with approximately 94% seen just once and 0.95% to 1.5% held by the top ten. Germline CDR1 is MGHDK and CDR2 is SYGVNS. The V segment lost 6 bases and the J segment 1 base; nucleotides outside the gene matches: 4. The CDR3 runs to 14 residues. Naive CD8 populations comprised CD45RO-negative cells positively selected for CCR7, excluding terminally differentiated effector memory CD45RA+ cells.

The chain combines TRBV25-1 with TRBJ1-2, with 8 bases matching TRBD1. This TCR came from a young man in good health. The specimen sequenced was naive CD8+ T cells sorted from blood. This chain's CDR3 is CASRLTGGNYGYTF. CDR3 nucleotides: TGTGCCAGCAGACTCACAGGGGGTAACTATGGCTACACCTTC.